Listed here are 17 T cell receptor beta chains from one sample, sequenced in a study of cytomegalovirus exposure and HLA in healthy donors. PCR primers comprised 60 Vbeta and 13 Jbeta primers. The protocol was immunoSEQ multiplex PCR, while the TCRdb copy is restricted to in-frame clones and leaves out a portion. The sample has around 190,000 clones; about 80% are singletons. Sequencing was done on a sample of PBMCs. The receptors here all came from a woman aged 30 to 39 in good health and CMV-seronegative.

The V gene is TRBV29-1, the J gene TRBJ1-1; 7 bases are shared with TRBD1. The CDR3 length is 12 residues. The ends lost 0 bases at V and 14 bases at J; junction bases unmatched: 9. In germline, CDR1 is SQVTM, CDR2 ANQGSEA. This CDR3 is CSVEDGQAPRFF. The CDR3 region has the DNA TGCAGCGTTGAAGATGGACAGGCCCCGAGGTTCTTT.

CDR3 in amino acids: CASNFSRRAYEQYF. The CDR3 coding sequence is TGTGCCAGCAATTTTTCTAGGCGCGCCTACGAGCAGTACTTC. The chain employs TRBV28 and TRBJ2-7; D uncertain. Trimming took off 7 bases at V and 2 bases at J, with 15 bases between the two ends. CDR1 is MDHEN, CDR2 SYDVKM, per germline. The CDR3 runs to 14 residues.

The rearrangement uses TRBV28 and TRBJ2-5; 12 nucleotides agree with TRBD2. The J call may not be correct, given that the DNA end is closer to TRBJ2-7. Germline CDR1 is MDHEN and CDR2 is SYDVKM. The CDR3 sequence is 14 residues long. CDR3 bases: TGTGCCAGCAGTTACCTAGCGGGAGGGTACGAGCAGTACTTC. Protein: CASSYLAGGYEQYF.

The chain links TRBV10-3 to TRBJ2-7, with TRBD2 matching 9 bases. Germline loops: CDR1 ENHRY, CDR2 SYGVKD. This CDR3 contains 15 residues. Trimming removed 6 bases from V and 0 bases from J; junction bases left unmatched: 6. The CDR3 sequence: CAIRKSGGSSYEQYF. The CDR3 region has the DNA TGTGCCATCAGAAAGAGCGGGGGGTCCTCCTACGAGCAGTACTTC.

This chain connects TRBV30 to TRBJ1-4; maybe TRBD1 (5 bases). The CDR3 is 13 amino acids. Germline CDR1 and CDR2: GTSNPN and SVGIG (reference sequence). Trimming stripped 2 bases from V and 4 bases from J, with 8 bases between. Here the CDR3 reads CAWSRRVNEKLFF. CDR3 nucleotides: TGTGCCTGGAGTCGCAGGGTTAATGAAAAACTGTTTTTT. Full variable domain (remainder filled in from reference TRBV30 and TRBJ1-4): SQTIHQWPATLVQPVGSPLSLECTVEGTSNPNLYWYRQAAGRGLQLLFYSVGIGQISSEVPQNLSASRPQDRQFILSSKKLLLSDSGFYLCAWSRRVNEKLFFGSGTQLSVL.

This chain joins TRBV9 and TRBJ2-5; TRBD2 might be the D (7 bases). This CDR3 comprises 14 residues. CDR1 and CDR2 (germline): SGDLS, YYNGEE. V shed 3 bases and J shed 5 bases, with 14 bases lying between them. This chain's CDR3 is CASSEGGQRETQYF. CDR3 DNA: TGTGCCAGCAGCGAGGGGGGGCAGCGGGAGACCCAGTACTTC.

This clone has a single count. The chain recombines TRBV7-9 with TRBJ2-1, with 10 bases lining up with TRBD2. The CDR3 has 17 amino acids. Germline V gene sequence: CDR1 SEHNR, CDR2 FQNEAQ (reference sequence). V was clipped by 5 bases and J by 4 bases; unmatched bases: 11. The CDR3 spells CASSRTLSSGGYNEQFF. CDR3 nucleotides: TGTGCCAGCAGCCGAACACTCTCTAGCGGGGGATACAATGAGCAGTTCTTC.

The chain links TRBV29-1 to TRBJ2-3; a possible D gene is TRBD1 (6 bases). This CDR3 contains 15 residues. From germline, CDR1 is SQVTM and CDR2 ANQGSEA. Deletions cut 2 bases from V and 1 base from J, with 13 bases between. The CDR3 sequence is CSVERQGTGTDTQYF. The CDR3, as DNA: TGCAGCGTTGAACGTCAGGGGACGGGCACAGATACGCAGTATTTT.

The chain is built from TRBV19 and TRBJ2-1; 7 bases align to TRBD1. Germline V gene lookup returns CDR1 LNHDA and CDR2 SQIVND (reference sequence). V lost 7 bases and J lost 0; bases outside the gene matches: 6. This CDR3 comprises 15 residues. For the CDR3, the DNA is TGTGCCAGTACCAAGGACAGGAGCTCCTACAATGAGCAGTTCTTC. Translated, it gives CASTKDRSSYNEQFF.

CDR3 in amino acids: CASSLYGSSGLTEQFF. CDR3 DNA sequence: TGTGCCAGCAGCCTCTATGGTTCTAGCGGGTTGACTGAGCAGTTCTTC. This chain uses TRBV5-6 with TRBJ2-1; 8 nucleotides line up with TRBD2. The CDR3 is made up of 16 amino acids. Germline V CDR1 and CDR2: SGHDT, YYEEEE. V lost 4 bases and J lost 9; bases outside the gene matches: 15.

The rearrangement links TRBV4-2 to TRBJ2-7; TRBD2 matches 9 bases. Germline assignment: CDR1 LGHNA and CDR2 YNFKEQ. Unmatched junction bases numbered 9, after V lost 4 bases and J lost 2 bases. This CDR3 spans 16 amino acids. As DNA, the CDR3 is TGTGCCAGCAGCCCCCAGGTAGCGGGAGTCCCCTACGAGCAGTACTTC. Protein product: CASSPQVAGVPYEQYF.

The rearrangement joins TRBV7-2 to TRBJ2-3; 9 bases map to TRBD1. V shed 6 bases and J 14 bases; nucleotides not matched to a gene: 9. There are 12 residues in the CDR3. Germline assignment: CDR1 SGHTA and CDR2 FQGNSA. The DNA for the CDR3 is TGTGCCAGCAGAGACCGGGACAGGGTCAGGTATTTT. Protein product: CASRDRDRVRYF.

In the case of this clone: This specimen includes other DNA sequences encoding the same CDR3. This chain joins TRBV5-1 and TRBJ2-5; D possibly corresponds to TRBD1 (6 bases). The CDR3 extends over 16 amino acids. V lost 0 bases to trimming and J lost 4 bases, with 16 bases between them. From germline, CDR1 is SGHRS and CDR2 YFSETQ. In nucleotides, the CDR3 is TGCGCCAGCAGCTTGGGGGCTAGCCCGACAGGAGAGACCCAGTACTTC. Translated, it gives CASSLGASPTGETQYF.

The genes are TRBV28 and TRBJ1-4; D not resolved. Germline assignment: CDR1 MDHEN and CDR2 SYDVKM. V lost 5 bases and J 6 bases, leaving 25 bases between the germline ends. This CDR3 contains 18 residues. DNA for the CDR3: TGTGCCAGCAGTGATGGCCCCATCTCGAAGGTAGCCCATGAAAAACTGTTTTTT. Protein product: CASSDGPISKVAHEKLFF.

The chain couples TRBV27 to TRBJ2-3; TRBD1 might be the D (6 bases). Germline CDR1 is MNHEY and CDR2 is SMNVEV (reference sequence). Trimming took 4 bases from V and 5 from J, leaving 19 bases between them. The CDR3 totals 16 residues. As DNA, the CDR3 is TGTGCCAGCAGTTCCATAAGGACAGCCTGGGGAGATACGCAGTATTTT. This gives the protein CASSSIRTAWGDTQYF.

The CDR3 DNA is TGTGCCAGCAGCTCATGGGACCGGGGGGAAGCTTTCTTT. This encodes CASSSWDRGEAFF. The rearrangement links TRBV7-9 to TRBJ1-1, with D possibly TRBD1 on 5 matching bases. Germline V CDR1 and CDR2: SEHNR, FQNEAQ (reference sequence). V was clipped by 4 bases and J by 8 bases, with 14 bases between them. This CDR3 comprises 13 residues.

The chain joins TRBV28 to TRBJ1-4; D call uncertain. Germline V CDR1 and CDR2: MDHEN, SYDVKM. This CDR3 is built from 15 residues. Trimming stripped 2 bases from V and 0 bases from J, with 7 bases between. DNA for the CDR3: TGTGCCAGCAGTTTAAGACGGGCAACTAATGAAAAACTGTTTTTT. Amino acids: CASSLRRATNEKLFF.